This paragraph reports one T cell receptor (beta chain). This clonotype was seen ten or more times. What this receptor recognizes is not known. No quality values exist for individual bases; no much larger clone is one base distant. The CDR3 runs 12 residues from the cysteine to the phenylalanine. The read is trimmed to its CDR3 DNA, 36 bases read in frame from base 1. V is shortened by 4 bases, J by 8 bases, and the region joining them spans 11 bases. TCR beta CDR3 regions were amplified from RNA transcripts for repertoire sequencing. The first round was an RT-PCR using HTBI primers with the Qiagen OneStep RT-PCR kit, and this first round was followed by a second-round multiplex PCR, then size selection and purification. The libraries underwent paired-end sequencing with 100 bp reads on an Illumina HiSeq2000. The paper's data handling went like this. SOAPnuke was used to process the reads, throwing out any read that had adapters, had uncalled bases, had a mean Phred below 15, or lacked an exact constant-primer or identifier match. COPE v1.2.5 was used to merge the high-quality paired reads. Each unique nucleotide sequence was treated as a clonotype, and MiTCR v1.1 was used to align the clonotypes to the IMGT TRB V, D and J references. Only V-J combinations with frequency above 0.0001 were analysed, covering around 99% of repertoires. For each V-J combination, a TCR clonal expansion and chaos score was defined as the ratio of F50 clonal expansion to chaos observed in the TCRdist matrix. Welch's t-statistics and random forest were used to narrow the features down to about twelve V-J combinations, which were then fed into a naive Bayes classifier. Thyroid-blood repertoire similarity was quantified with the Morisita-Horn index. TCRdb itself trimmed the public reads at Q25 with fastp, ran MiXCR and retained productive beta chains. Rows with a matching CDR3 protein are joined into one entry that keeps the most common DNA and genes. It is TCRdb's table, rather than the study itself, that gives the V and J calls and clone size. This sample lists fewer than 600,000 distinct CDR3 sequences; about 15% were detected once. Approximately 9.8% of the sample belongs to the ten largest clones.

These data are taken from a study of Graves' ophthalmopathy and Graves' hyperthyroidism (dated by TCRdb to about 2018). For the wider study: Peripheral blood was collected before any treatment was given, at the time of initial diagnosis. The study used signatures of the TCR beta repertoire to tell Graves' ophthalmopathy apart from Graves' hyperthyroidism and to predict which patients would progress to ophthalmopathy. In total, some 130 blood samples were TCR-sequenced: around 42 ophthalmopathy, around 75 hyperthyroidism and approximately 17 hyperthyroidism-to-ophthalmopathy patients. To explore V-J signatures that separate ophthalmopathy from hyperthyroidism, a discovery set of about 100 patients was enrolled, consisting of more than 40 with ophthalmopathy and around 57 with stable hyperthyroidism. An independent validation cohort comprised some 19 hyperthyroidism patients and around 16 patients who later progressed from hyperthyroidism to ophthalmopathy. In five or six hyperthyroidism patients, the T-cell repertoire of thyroid tissue was compared with the T-cell repertoire of blood. Once sampling was done, hyperthyroidism patients were given methimazole at a starting dose of 30 mg daily, while ophthalmopathy patients were given high-dose intravenous methylprednisolone. The 100 or so discovery patients were randomly divided into training and test sets at a 7:3 ratio.

Ophthalmopathy patients had moderately to severely active disease, Clinical Activity Score of at least 3, NOSPECS grade of at least 4, and disease duration under 3 months. Patients were excluded if they had other autoimmune diseases, uncontrolled infections, pregnancy or lactation. Clinical symptoms, serum thyroxine, TRAb, thyroid ultrasound and orbital computed tomography were used for diagnosis. Ficoll-Paque density gradient centrifugation was used to isolate PBMCs from around 10 ml of fresh peripheral blood. Total RNA was extracted using Trizol reagent, and RNA quality was checked on an Agilent 2100 Bioanalyzer. Results and caveats for the whole study, not just this receptor: In cross-validation, the 13-signature model distinguished ophthalmopathy from stable hyperthyroidism with almost 90% sensitivity and roughly 81% specificity, and in the test set the corresponding values were approximately 80% and 75%. In validation, the model predicted ophthalmopathy progression with about 70% sensitivity and around 72% specificity; some 13 predicted patients were CT-confirmed with GO in a median of 6.5 months. Most of the expanded thyroid clonotypes with a frequency above 0.001 were also detected in blood, and it was suggested that the thyroid immune response may be reflected by blood repertoires. No statistical method was used to predetermine the sample size, and group allocation was not hidden from the investigators.

Recombination joined TRBV12-3 or TRBV12-4 with TRBJ1-2, with the D gene not confidently named. Sequenced material: blood. The sequence came from a young woman with Graves' ophthalmopathy. Donor details come from another sample of the same person, matched by shared clones. The DNA is TGTGCCAGCAGTTACCTGATGAGAGGCTACACCTTC. This gives the protein CASSYLMRGYTF.